The entry that follows covers one T cell receptor (beta chain) sequence. What antigen it recognizes has not been identified. No clone much larger than this one lies a single base away; base qualities are absent. TCR beta CDR3 regions were amplified from RNA transcripts for repertoire sequencing. A first-round RT-PCR used HTBI primers with the Qiagen OneStep RT-PCR kit, followed by a second-round multiplex PCR, size selection and purification. Libraries were sequenced paired-end with 100 bp reads on an Illumina HiSeq2000. On the authors' methods: SOAPnuke was used for read processing, and reads with adapters, uncalled bases, a mean Phred below 15, or no exact constant-primer or identifier match were discarded. COPE v1.2.5 was used to merge the high-quality paired reads. Clonotypes were defined as unique nucleotide sequences and were aligned to IMGT TRB V, D and J references using MiTCR v1.1. The analysis was limited to V-J combinations with a frequency above 0.0001, which together covered roughly 99% of repertoires. For each V-J combination, a TCR clonal expansion and chaos score was defined as F50 clonal expansion divided by the chaos observed in the TCRdist matrix. Welch's t-statistics and random forest were used to reduce the features to approximately 13 V-J combinations, which were then used as input to a naive Bayes classifier. The similarity between thyroid and blood repertoires was quantified using the Morisita-Horn index. TCRdb passed the public sequencing reads through fastp at Q25 and MiXCR, retaining productive beta sequences. Rows are unified per CDR3 protein, each entry keeping the most common DNA and genes. TCRdb's processing, not the study's, gives the V and J calls here. The sample table lists over a million distinct CDR3 sequences, less than 45% of them with a count of one. 11% of the sample goes to the ten largest clones.

This specimen belongs to a study of Graves' ophthalmopathy and Graves' hyperthyroidism listed by TCRdb under 2018. At the level of the whole study: Stable hyperthyroidism was defined as no progression to ophthalmopathy within 18 months of follow-up. TCR beta repertoire signatures were used to distinguish Graves' ophthalmopathy from Graves' hyperthyroidism and to predict progression to ophthalmopathy. For independent validation, a separate cohort was made up of 18 hyperthyroidism patients plus 17 patients who later progressed from hyperthyroidism to ophthalmopathy. A discovery set of 95 to 100 patients (approximately 45 ophthalmopathy, just over 55 stable hyperthyroidism) was enrolled to explore V-J signatures distinguishing ophthalmopathy from hyperthyroidism. After sampling, hyperthyroidism patients received methimazole starting at 30 mg daily, and ophthalmopathy patients received high-dose intravenous methylprednisolone. T-cell repertoires of thyroid tissue and blood were compared in 5 or 6 hyperthyroidism patients. In total, 135 blood samples were TCR-sequenced: roughly 45 ophthalmopathy, approximately 80 hyperthyroidism and some 17 hyperthyroidism-to-ophthalmopathy patients. The paper's findings and limits, for the study overall: In cross-validation, the 13-signature model distinguished ophthalmopathy from stable hyperthyroidism with more than 85% sensitivity and 81.08% specificity, while in the test set the corresponding values were about 79% and 69%. In validation, the model predicted ophthalmopathy progression with nearly 71% sensitivity and 72% to 80% specificity; some twelve predicted patients were CT-confirmed with GO in a median of 6.5 months. Most of the expanded thyroid clonotypes with a frequency above 0.001 were also detected in blood, and it was suggested that the thyroid immune response may be reflected by blood repertoires. No statistical method was used to set the sample size in advance, and the investigators knew which group each participant was assigned to.

The CDR3 numbers 15 residues from cysteine through phenylalanine. Of the read, only the CDR3 DNA is kept; its 45 bases are in frame from base 1. As encoded in the germline V gene (reference sequence), CDR1 is LNHNV while CDR2 is YYDKDF. V sheds 3 bases and J sheds 4 bases, leaving 15 bases between their ends. Hyperthyroidism patients were newly diagnosed, were aged 18 to 65 years, and had a disease duration under 2 months. Anyone with other autoimmune diseases, uncontrolled infections, pregnancy or lactation was excluded from the study. Diagnosis was based on clinical symptoms, serum thyroxine, TRAb, thyroid ultrasound and orbital computed tomography. Total RNA was extracted using Trizol reagent, and RNA quality was checked on an Agilent 2100 Bioanalyzer.

In this chain, TRBV15 is recombined with TRBJ1-2; a tentative D match to TRBD1 spans 5 bases. Sample: peripheral blood or thyroid tissue (not recorded which). The source is an adult man with Graves' hyperthyroidism. This receptor has the CDR3 CATSSPQVALYGYTF. The nucleotide sequence reads TGTGCCACCAGCAGCCCACAGGTAGCTCTCTATGGCTACACCTTC.